This entry features one TCR beta chain sequence. Trimming took 0 bases from V and 0 from J; bases not matched to a gene: 4. Germline V lookup: CDR1 MGHRA, CDR2 YSYEKL. This CDR3 contains 19 residues. Original processing notes: Reference gene primer amplification in the assay estimated nucleated cell counts. Produced via immunoSEQ multiplex PCR; TCRdb's table is partial and in-frame only. That table gives V, J and clone size, and the DNA gave D and trimming. The profile shows 120,000 to 150,000 clones, roughly nine tenths of them singletons. This sample stems from a study of blood T cell repertoires in COVID-19. Across the study: Acute and convalescent COVID-19 samples came from the United States, Italy and Spain. Sources were T cells, B-cell-depleted T cells, or PBMCs; the material itself was cDNA or gDNA.

This clonotype was obtained from a human donor in a cohort sampled during active COVID-19. J is TRBJ2-3 and V is TRBV4-1, with 15 bases identical to TRBD2. The source material was peripheral blood. CDR3 nucleotide sequence: TGCGCCAGCAGCCAAGAGGGACTAGCGGGGGGCCTTAGCACAGATACGCAGTATTTT. It is translated as CASSQEGLAGGLSTDTQYF.